This TCR beta chain was recorded in a study of T cell clusters in autoimmune cytopenias. This clonotype ranks as medium-sized in terms of frequency. This CDR3 is built from 12 residues. Germline-derived CDR1 and CDR2 are DFQATT and SNEGSKA (reference sequence). One tube held mixed TRB-A and TRB-B primer pools for touch-down PCR. TCRdb reprocessed the multiplex PCR reads and keeps a single row for each CDR3 protein, giving no DNA. The sample includes about 3,600 distinct CDR3 sequences. TRB was amplified from about 270 ng of peripheral blood genomic DNA per sample. The sequenced material came from peripheral blood. The V call is TRBV20-1, the J call TRBJ2-3. The sequence was obtained from a human donor with an autoimmune cytopenia or autoimmune hepatitis (not recorded which). The CDR3 is CSASLGTDTQYF.